The sequence of this T cell receptor beta chain was determined in a study of Ad26.COV2.S vaccination and SARS-CoV-2 variants. Study background: Intramuscularly, Ad26.COV2.S was given either once or twice, 56 days apart. Study-wide results and caveats: Possible underestimation of total T cell responses by the TCR breadth and depth analyses was noted.

Assay: immunoSEQ multiplex PCR; the TCRdb copy retains only in-frame clones and omits some. Altogether under 550,000 clones are present, over 75% being singletons, with the ten largest covering 10% to 15%. Indicated treatment: 15 to 20 received Ad26.COV2.S at low or high dose, single or two shots; about 5 received placebo; per-sample allocation not given. After the first vaccine or placebo injection, samples were drawn on day 63. Recruitment in Boston yielded a donor of adult age, 18-55 years. Expression of Wuhan-strain SARS-CoV-2 spike came from the Ad26 vector that formed the vaccine. About this clone: Antigen unknown.

CDR1 is DFQATT and CDR2 is SNEGSKA in the germline V gene (reference sequence). The CDR3 is made up of 14 amino acids. Germline trimming cut 3 bases from V and 3 bases from J; bases unmatched to any gene: 6. The genes are TRBV20-1 and TRBJ2-7, with 9 bases identical to TRBD2. The source was peripheral blood, collected in a trial of Ad26.COV2.S vaccine versus placebo. This clonotype was obtained from a person between 18 and 65 years old who received the Ad26.COV2.S COVID-19 vaccine or a placebo. CDR3 region: CSASFPSGNYEQYF. The CDR3 nucleotides are TGCAGTGCTAGTTTTCCTAGCGGGAACTACGAGCAGTACTTC.